These 10 T cell receptor beta chains share one sample of origin, sequenced in a study of blood T cell repertoires in COVID-19. Generated by immunoSEQ multiplex PCR, the TCRdb table keeps only in-frame clones and is missing some. The data hold hundreds of thousands of clones, with 88% observed a single time. The sequenced sample consisted of PBMCs or T cells enriched from blood (not recorded which). The origin of the receptors is a woman in her thirties or forties with acute COVID-19.

The rearrangement joins TRBV11-2 to TRBJ2-3; TRBD1 is a possible D gene (5 bases). The germline V gene encodes CDR1 SGHAT and CDR2 FQNNGV. The CDR3 contains 14 residues. V dropped 5 bases and J dropped 0 bases, with 9 bases sitting between them. The CDR3 DNA is TGTGCCAGCAGCGTTAGGGGCAGCACAGATACGCAGTATTTT. Amino acid sequence: CASSVRGSTDTQYF.

The chain couples TRBV5-5 to TRBJ2-2; TRBD2 might be the D (7 bases). Germline CDR1 is SGHKS and CDR2 is YYEKEE (reference sequence). Trimming took 4 bases from V and 6 from J, leaving 19 bases between them. This CDR3 has 16 residues. The CDR3: CASSIASGGGAGELFF. Here the CDR3 DNA reads TGTGCCAGCAGCATAGCTAGCGGAGGGGGGGCCGGGGAGCTGTTTTTT.

The chain has TRBV2 and TRBJ2-2; D is perhaps TRBD1 (5 bases). Germline V gene sequence: CDR1 SNHLY, CDR2 FYNNEI. The length of the CDR3 is 16 residues. V dropped 4 bases and J dropped 5 bases, with 17 bases sitting between them. The CDR3 DNA sequence: TGTGCCAGCAGTGGAACTGGACAAACCTTAACCGGGGAGCTGTTTTTT. Amino acids: CASSGTGQTLTGELFF. The entire variable domain, with the rest obtained from reference TRBV2 and TRBJ2-2, is as follows: EPEVTQTPSHQVTQMGQEVILRCVPISNHLYFYWYRQILGQKVEFLVSFYNNEISEKSEIFDDQFSVERPDGSNFTLKIRSTKLEDSAMYFCASSGTGQTLTGELFFGEGSRLTVL.

V and J are TRBV6-5 and TRBJ1-5, with 7 nucleotides matching TRBD1. This CDR3 is 15 amino acids long. CDR1 MNHEY and CDR2 SVGAGI come from the germline V gene. The junction had 4 bases not matched to a gene; V was cut back by 2 bases and J by 3 bases. CDR3 region: CASSYTGALNQPQHF. CDR3 bases: TGTGCCAGCAGTTACACAGGGGCCCTCAATCAGCCCCAGCATTTT.

This clone was seen more than once but under ten times. The CDR3 DNA is TGTGCCAGTACACCCGGGACTAGCGGGACCAGGGGTACGCAGTATTTT. Translated: CASTPGTSGTRGTQYF. The genes are TRBV19 and TRBJ2-3; 13 bases map to TRBD2. The germline gives CDR1 LNHDA, CDR2 SQIVND (reference sequence). The CDR3 is made up of 16 amino acids. Trimming cost V 7 bases and J 8 bases; bases outside gene matches: 12.

The chain employs TRBV28 and TRBJ1-1, with D maybe TRBD1 (5 bases). Germline-derived CDR1 and CDR2 are MDHEN and SYDVKM. This CDR3 is 14 amino acids long. V was clipped by 2 bases and J by 6 bases, with 13 bases between them. The CDR3 sequence: CASSLRYWGSEAFF. CDR3 DNA: TGTGCCAGCAGTTTACGTTATTGGGGCTCTGAAGCTTTCTTT.

The chain recombines TRBV21-1 with TRBJ2-3; the table's D call of TRBD2 was not tested on the DNA. TRBV21-1 is shown as a pseudogene. The CDR3 contains 15 residues. The CDR3 region is CASRSLAGAADTQYF. In DNA, the CDR3 is TGTGCCAGCAGAAGCCTAGCGGGAGCGGCCGATACGCAGTATTTT.

The count of this clone is one. The genes are TRBV3-1 (or the pseudogene TRBV3-2) and TRBJ1-5; 8 bases fit TRBD1. The J segment lost 9 bases and the V segment lost 3 bases, leaving 4 bases of the junction unmatched. Germline values: CDR1 LGHDT, CDR2 YNNKEL (reference sequence). The CDR3 has 13 amino acids. DNA for the CDR3: TGTGCCAGCAGCCACAGGACAGGGTGGCCCCAGCATTTT. It encodes CASSHRTGWPQHF.

Only a few counts were recorded for this clone. The V gene is TRBV7-9, the J gene TRBJ2-1; 7 positions agree with TRBD2. The CDR3 totals 12 residues. The germline V gene encodes CDR1 SEHNR and CDR2 FQNEAQ (reference sequence). With 6 bases clipped from V and 13 bases from J, the junction kept 9 bases outside the gene matches. CDR3 sequence (DNA): TGTGCCAGCAGATTGAGCGGGAACCAACAGTTCTTC. Its translation is CASRLSGNQQFF.

The chain uses TRBV6-2 or TRBV6-3 and TRBJ2-1, with TRBD2 identical over 8 bases. In germline, CDR1 is MNHEY, CDR2 SVGEGT. The CDR3 covers 16 residues. Losses at the gene ends were 4 bases for V and 5 bases for J; bases not matched to a gene: 10. CDR3 in amino acids: CASSLPTGTRNNEQFF. As DNA, the CDR3 is TGTGCCAGCAGTTTGCCTACCGGGACTAGGAACAATGAGCAGTTCTTC.